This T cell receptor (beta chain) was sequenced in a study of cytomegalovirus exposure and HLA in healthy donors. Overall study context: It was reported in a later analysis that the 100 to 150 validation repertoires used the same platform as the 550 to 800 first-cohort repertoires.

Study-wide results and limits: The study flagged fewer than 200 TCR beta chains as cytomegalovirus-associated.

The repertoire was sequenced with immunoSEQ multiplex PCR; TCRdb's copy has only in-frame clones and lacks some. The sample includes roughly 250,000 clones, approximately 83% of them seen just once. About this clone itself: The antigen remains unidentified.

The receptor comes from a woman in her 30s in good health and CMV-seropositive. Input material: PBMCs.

CDR3 DNA: TGCGCCAGCAGCGCGGTTTCTGCAGAAAACACTGAAGCTTTCTTT. It specifies CASSAVSAENTEAFF. This chain uses TRBV5-1 with TRBJ1-1; no firm D call. Trimming stripped 4 bases from V and 2 bases from J, with 15 bases between. Germline V gene data show CDR1 as SGHRS and CDR2 as YFSETQ. CDR3 size: 15 residues. Full variable domain (outside the CDR3, taken from reference TRBV5-1 and TRBJ1-1): KAGVTQTPRYLIKTRGQQVTLSCSPISGHRSVSWYQQTPGQGLQFLFEYFSETQRNKGNFPGRFSGRQFSNSRSEMNVSTLELGDSALYLCASSAVSAENTEAFFGQGTRLTVV.